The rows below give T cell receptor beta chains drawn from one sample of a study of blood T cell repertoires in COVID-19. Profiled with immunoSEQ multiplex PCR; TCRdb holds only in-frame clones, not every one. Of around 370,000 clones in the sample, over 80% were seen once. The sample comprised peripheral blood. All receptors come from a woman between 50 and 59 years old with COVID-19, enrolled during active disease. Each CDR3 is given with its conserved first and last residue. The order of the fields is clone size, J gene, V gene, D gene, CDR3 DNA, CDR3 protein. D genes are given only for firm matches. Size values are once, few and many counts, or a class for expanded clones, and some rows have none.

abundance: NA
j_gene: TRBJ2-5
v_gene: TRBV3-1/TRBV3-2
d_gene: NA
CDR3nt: TGTGCCAGCAGTTTGGGCGTCCAAGAGACCCAGTACTTC
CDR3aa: CASSLGVQETQYF

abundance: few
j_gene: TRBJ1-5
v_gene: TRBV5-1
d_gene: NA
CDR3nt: TGCGCCAGCAGCTTGCAACAGGGCGGTCAGCCCCAGCATTTT
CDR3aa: CASSLQQGGQPQHF

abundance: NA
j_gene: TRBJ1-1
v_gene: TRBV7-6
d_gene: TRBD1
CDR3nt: TGTGCCAGCAGCTCCAGGGGGAGTATTACTGAAGCTTTCTTT
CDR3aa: CASSSRGSITEAFF

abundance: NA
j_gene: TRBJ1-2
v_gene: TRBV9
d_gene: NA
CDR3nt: TGTGCCAGCAGCCCCTCCTCGAGCTATGGCTACACCTTC
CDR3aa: CASSPSSSYGYTF

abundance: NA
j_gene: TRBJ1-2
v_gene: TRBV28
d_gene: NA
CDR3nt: TGTGCCAGCAGATACGTCAAGGGGGTTCAGACCTATGGCTACACCTTC
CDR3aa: CASRYVKGVQTYGYTF

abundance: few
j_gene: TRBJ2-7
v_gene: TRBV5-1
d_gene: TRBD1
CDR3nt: TGCGCCAGCAGCTCAGGGGACAGCTACGAGCAGTACTTC
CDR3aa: CASSSGDSYEQYF

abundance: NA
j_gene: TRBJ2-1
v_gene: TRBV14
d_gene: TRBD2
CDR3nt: TGTGCCAGCAGCCTACTCACCAGGCGGGAGAGCTCCTACAATGAGCAGTTCTTC
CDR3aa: CASSLLTRRESSYNEQFF

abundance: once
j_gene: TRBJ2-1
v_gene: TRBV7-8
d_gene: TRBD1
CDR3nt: TGTGCCAGCAGCTCCCCCGGGACAGAGACGTTTGAGCAGTTCTTC
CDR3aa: CASSSPGTETFEQFF

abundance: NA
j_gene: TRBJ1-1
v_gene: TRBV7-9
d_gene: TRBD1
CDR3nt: TGTGCCAGCAGCCTGACAGGGAAGACTGAAGCTTTCTTT
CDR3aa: CASSLTGKTEAFF

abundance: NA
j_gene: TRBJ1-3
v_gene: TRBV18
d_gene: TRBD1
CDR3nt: TGTGCCAGCTCACCTTGGGACAGGGGCTCTGGAAACACCATATATTTT
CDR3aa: CASSPWDRGSGNTIYF

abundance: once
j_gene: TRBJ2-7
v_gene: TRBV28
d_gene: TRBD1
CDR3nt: TGTGCCAGCAGTTTTCGGGACAGCTCCTACGAGCAGTACTTC
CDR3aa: CASSFRDSSYEQYF

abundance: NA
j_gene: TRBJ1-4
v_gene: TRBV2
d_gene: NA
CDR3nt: TGTGCCACAAAGCCCATGGGAGGAACTAATGAAAAACTGTTTTTT
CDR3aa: CATKPMGGTNEKLFF

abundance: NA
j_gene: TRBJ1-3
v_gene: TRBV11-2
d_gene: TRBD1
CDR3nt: TGTGCCAGCAGCATCTGGGACAGGGGATACGGAAACACCATATATTTT
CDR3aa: CASSIWDRGYGNTIYF

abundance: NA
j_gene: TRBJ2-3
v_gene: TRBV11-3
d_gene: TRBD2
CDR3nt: TGTGCCAGCAGCGGCCCAAAGACTAGCGGGTTGACAGATACGCAGTATTTT
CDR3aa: CASSGPKTSGLTDTQYF

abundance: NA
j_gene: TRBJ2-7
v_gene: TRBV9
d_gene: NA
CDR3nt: TGTGCCAGCAGCCCCGGACTTACCTACGAGCAGTACTTC
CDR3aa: CASSPGLTYEQYF

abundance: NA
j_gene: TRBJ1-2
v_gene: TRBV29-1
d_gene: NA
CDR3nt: TGCAGCGCCCCTACAGATAACTATGGCTACACCTTC
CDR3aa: CSAPTDNYGYTF

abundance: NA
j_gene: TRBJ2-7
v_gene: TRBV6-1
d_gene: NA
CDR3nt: TGTGCCAGCGGACAGTCTGCGCTGTACGAGCAGTACTTC
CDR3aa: CASGQSALYEQYF

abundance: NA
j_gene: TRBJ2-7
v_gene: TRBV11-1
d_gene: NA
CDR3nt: TGTGCCAGCAGCGCTGCGACAGGATCGGGTTCAGGGGAGCAGTACTTC
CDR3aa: CASSAATGSGSGEQYF

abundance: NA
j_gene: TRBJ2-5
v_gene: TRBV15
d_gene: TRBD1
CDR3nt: TGTGCCACCAGCGGTTCCGGGACAGCGATCCAAGAGACCCAGTACTTC
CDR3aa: CATSGSGTAIQETQYF

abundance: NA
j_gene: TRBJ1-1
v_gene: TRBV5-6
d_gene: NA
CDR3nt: TGTGCCAGCAGCTTGCGGTTAATGAACACTGAAGCTTTCTTT
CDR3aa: CASSLRLMNTEAFF

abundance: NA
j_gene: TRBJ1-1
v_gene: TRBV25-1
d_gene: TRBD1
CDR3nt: TGTGCCAGCAAAGGGTATGGGGACAGACTTGAAGCTTTCTTT
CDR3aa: CASKGYGDRLEAFF

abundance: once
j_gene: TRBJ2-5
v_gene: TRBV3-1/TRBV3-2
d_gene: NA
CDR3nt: TGTGCCAGCAGCCAAAGCTTAGAAGAGACCCAGTACTTC
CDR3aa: CASSQSLEETQYF

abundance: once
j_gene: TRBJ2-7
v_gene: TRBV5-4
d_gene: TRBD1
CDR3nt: TGTGCCAGCAGCCCACAGGGGGCAACCCACGAGCAGTACTTC
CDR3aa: CASSPQGATHEQYF

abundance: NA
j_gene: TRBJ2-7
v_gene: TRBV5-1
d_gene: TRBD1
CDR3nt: TGCGCCAGCAGCCACACACAGGGGGCTCTCCACGAGCAGTACTTC
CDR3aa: CASSHTQGALHEQYF

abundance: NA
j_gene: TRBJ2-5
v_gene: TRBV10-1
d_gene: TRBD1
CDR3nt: TGCGCCAGCAATCTACCGGGACAGTACCAAGAGACCCAGTACTTC
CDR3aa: CASNLPGQYQETQYF

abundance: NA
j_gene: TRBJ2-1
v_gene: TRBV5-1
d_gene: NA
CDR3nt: TGCGCCAGCAGCTGGGGACGGGGGTCGGATGAGCAGTTCTTC
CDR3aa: CASSWGRGSDEQFF

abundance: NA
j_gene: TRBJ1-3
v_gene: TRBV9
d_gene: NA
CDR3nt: TGTGCCAGCAGCCCATCCGCCAGACAGTCTGGAAACACCATATATTTT
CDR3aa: CASSPSARQSGNTIYF

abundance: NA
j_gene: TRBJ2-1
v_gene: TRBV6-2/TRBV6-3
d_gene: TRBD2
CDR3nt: TGTGCCAGCAGCTCTAATAGCGGGAGTCGATTAAATGAGCAGTTCTTC
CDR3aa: CASSSNSGSRLNEQFF

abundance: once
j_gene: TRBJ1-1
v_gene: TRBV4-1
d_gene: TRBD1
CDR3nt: TGCGCCAGCAGCGCCCGGATGGACAGGGGCCTGGGGAACACTGAAGCTTTCTTT
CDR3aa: CASSARMDRGLGNTEAFF

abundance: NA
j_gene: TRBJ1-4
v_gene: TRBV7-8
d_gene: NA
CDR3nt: TGTGCCAGCAGCCGGGACATTAATGAAAAACTGTTTTTT
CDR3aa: CASSRDINEKLFF

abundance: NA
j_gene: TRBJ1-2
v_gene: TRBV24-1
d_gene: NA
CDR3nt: TGTGCCACCAGTGATTGGGAGGGGGTCGGCTACACCTTC
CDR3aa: CATSDWEGVGYTF

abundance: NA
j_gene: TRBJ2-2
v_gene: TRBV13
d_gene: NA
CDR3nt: TGTGCCAGCAGCTTAGTACGGGAGAACACCGGGGAGCTGTTTTTT
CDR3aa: CASSLVRENTGELFF

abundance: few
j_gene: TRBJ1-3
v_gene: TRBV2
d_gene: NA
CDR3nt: TGTGCCAGCAGTGAAGCGCTCGGGGGTATTCGAAACACCATATATTTT
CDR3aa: CASSEALGGIRNTIYF

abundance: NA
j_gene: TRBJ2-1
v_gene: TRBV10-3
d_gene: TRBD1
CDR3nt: TGTGCCATCAGCCTCATCGGGACAGGGGTAGGCGATGAGCAGTTCTTC
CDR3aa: CAISLIGTGVGDEQFF

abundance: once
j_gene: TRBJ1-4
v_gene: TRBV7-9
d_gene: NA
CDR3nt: TGTGCCAGCAGCAGTAAGAACAGGCACTCCAATGAAAAACTGTTTTTT
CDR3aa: CASSSKNRHSNEKLFF

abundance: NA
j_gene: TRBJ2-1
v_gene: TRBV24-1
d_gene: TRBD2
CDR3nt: TGTGCCACCAGTGCCACCGGGACTAGGGTTTACAATGAGCAGTTCTTC
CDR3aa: CATSATGTRVYNEQFF

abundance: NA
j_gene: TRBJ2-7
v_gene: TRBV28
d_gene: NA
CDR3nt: TGTGCCAGCGCGCCTGGGGGCAAAACCTACGAGCAGTACTTC
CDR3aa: CASAPGGKTYEQYF

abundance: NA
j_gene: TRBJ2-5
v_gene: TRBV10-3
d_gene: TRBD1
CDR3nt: TGTGCCATCAGTGAGTCCGGGCAGGGGGCAGGAGAGACCCAGTACTTC
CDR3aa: CAISESGQGAGETQYF

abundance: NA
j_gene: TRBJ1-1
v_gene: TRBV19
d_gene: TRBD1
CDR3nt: TGTGCCAGTAGTTCTTCCGGGACAGGGGGATTTCAAGCTTTCTTT
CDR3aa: CASSSSGTGGFQAFF

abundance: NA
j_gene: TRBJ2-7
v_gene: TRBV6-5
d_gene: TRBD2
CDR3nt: TGTGCCAGCAGTTACACCCAACTAGCGGGAGTGTACGAGCAGTACTTC
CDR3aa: CASSYTQLAGVYEQYF

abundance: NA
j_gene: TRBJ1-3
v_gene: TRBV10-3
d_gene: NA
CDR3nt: TGTGCCATCAGTGACCCAGTTGGCTCTGGAAACACCATATATTTT
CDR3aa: CAISDPVGSGNTIYF

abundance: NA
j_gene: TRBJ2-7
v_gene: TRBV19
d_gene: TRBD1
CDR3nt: TGTGCCAGTAACACCCGGGACAGGGGCTCCTACGAGCAGTACTTC
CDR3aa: CASNTRDRGSYEQYF

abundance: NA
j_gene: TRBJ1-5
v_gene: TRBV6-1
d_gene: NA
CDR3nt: TGTGCCAGCAGTGATCAGACAGATTACAATCAGCCCCAGCATTTT
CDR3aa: CASSDQTDYNQPQHF

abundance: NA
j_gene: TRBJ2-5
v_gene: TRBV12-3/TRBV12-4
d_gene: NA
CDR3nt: TGTGCCAGCTCGACAGTCCAAGAGACCCAGTACTTC
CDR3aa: CASSTVQETQYF

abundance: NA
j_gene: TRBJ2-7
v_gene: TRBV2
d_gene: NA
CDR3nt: TGTGCCAGCATCCTAAGGGGCAGGCCCTACGAGCAGTACTTC
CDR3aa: CASILRGRPYEQYF

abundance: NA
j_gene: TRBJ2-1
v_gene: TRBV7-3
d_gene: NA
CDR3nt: TGTGCCAGCAGCTTACATAGCGGATCCTACAATGAGCAGTTCTTC
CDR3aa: CASSLHSGSYNEQFF

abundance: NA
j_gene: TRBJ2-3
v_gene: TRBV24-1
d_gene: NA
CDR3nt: TGTGCCACGTCGGAGGGCCCCACAGATACGCAGTATTTT
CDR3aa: CATSEGPTDTQYF

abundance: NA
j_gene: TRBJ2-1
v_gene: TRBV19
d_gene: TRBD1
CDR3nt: TGTGCATGGGGGGACAGGGGCTACAATGAGCAGTTCTTC
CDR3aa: CAWGDRGYNEQFF

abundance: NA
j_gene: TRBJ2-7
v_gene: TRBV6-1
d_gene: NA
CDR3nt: TGTGCCAGCAGTGAATGGGTTCTAAGACAGCTAAACGAGCAGTACTTC
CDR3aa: CASSEWVLRQLNEQYF

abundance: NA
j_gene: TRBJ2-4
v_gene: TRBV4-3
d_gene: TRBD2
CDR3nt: TGCGCCAGCAGCCATCAGAGGACACTAGCGGGTGATGAAAACATTCAGTACTTC
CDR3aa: CASSHQRTLAGDENIQYF

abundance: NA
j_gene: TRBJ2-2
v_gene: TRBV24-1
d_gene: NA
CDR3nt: TGTGCCACCAGTGACCCCGGGAAGGTCGGGGAGCTGTTTTTT
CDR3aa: CATSDPGKVGELFF

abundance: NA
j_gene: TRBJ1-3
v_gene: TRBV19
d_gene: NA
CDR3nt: TGTGCCAGTCAGACTTTCTCTGGAAACACCATATATTTT
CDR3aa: CASQTFSGNTIYF

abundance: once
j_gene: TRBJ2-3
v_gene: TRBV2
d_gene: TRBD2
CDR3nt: TGTGCCAGCAAACCTAGCGGGAGTCGATATACGCAGTATTTT
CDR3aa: CASKPSGSRYTQYF

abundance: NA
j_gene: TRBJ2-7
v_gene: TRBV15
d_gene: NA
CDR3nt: TGTGCCACCAGCAGGGGGCCCGAGCAGTACTTC
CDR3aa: CATSRGPEQYF

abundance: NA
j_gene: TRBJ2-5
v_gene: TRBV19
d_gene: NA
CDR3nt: TGTGCCAGTAGTAGTCCCGGGTTCGCAGAGACCCAGTACTTC
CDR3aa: CASSSPGFAETQYF

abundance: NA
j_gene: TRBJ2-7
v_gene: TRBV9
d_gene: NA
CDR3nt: TGTGCCAGCAGCGCCCTAGGGGACAACCTTAGGGAGCAGTACTTC
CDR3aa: CASSALGDNLREQYF

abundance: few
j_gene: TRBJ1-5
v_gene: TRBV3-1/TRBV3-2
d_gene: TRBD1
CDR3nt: TGTGCCAGCAGCCTTACGGACAGGGATGATCAGCCCCAGCATTTT
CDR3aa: CASSLTDRDDQPQHF

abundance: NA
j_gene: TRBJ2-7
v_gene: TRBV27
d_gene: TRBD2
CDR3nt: TGTGCCAGCAGTTTGGGACTAGCGGGCAGCTCCTACGAGCAGTACTTC
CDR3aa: CASSLGLAGSSYEQYF

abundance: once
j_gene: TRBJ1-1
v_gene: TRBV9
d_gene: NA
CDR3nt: TGTGCCAGCAGCTGGATCGGGGGAGACACTGAAGCTTTCTTT
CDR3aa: CASSWIGGDTEAFF